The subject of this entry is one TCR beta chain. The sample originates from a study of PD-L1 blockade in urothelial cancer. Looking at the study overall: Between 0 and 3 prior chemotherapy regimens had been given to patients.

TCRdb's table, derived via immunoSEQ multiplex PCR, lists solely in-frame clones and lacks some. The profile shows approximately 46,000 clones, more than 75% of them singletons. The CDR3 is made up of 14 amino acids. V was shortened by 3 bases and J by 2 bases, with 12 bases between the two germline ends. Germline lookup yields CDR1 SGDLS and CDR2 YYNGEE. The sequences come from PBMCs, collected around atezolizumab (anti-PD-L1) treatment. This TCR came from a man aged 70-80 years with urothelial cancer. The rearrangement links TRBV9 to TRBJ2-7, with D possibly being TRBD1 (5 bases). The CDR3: CASSGRQYPYEQYF. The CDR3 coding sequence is TGTGCCAGCAGCGGAAGACAGTACCCCTACGAGCAGTACTTC.